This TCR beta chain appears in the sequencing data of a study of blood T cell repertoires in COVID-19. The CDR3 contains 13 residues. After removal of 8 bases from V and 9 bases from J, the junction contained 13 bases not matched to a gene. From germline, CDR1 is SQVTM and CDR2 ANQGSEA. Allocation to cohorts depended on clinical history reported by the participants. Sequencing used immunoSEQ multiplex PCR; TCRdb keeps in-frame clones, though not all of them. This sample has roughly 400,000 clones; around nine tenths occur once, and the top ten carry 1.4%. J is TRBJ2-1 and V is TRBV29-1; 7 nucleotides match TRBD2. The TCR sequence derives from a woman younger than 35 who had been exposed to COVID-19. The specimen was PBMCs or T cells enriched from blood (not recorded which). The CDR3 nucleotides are TGCAGCTGCGGCGGCGGGAGAATTCTTGAGCAGTTCTTC. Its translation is CSCGGGRILEQFF.